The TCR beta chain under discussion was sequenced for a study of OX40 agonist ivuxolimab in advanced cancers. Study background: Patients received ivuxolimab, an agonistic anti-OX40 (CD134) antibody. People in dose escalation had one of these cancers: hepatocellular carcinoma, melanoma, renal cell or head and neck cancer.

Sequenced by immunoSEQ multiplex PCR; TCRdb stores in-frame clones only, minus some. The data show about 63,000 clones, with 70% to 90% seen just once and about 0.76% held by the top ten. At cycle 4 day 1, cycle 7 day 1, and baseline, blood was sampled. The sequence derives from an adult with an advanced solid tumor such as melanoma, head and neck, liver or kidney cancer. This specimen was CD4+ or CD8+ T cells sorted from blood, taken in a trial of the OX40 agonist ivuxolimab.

The CDR3 is CASSLLRGAVGEQYF. In DNA form, the CDR3 reads TGTGCCAGCAGTTTACTCAGGGGGGCGGTCGGCGAGCAGTACTTC. V is TRBV27 and J is TRBJ2-7; tentatively, D is TRBD1 (7 bases). Germline V lookup: CDR1 MNHEY, CDR2 SMNVEV (reference sequence). With 2 bases removed from V and 6 bases from J, the gap between germline ends came to 17 bases. This CDR3 contains 15 residues.